These T cell receptor beta chains were read from a single sample in a study of early T cells in non-severe SARS-CoV-2 infection. TCRdb reprocessed the 5' RACE reads with MiXCR, giving one entry per CDR3 protein. The sample has tens of thousands of distinct CDR3 sequences, 6% to 8% seen once. Sequencing used whole blood, obtained at baseline. All receptors come from an adult who was a healthcare worker with PCR-confirmed SARS-CoV-2 infection or an uninfected control (not recorded which). Both conserved end residues are part of each CDR3. The D gene is left open where the match is weak. Size is omitted from some rows. Given values are once, few, many or a class for expanded clones.

V gene	D gene	clone size	J gene	CDR3 protein	CDR3 DNA
TRBV3-1	-	once	TRBJ1-6	CASSHNRDSSPLHF	TGTGCCAGCAGCCATAACAGGGACTCGTCACCCCTCCACTTT
TRBV15	TRBD2	many	TRBJ2-2	CATSNLRASGRRTGELFF	TGTGCCACCAGCAACCTGCGGGCTAGCGGGAGAAGGACCGGGGAGCTGTTTTTT
TRBV2	-	many	TRBJ2-5	CASSDRVTQYF	TGTGCCAGCAGTGACCGGGTGACCCAGTACTTC
TRBV10-3	-	-	TRBJ2-2	CAIRPAGYGTGELFF	TGTGCCATCAGACCCGCGGGATACGGCACCGGGGAGCTGTTTTTT
TRBV28	-	many	TRBJ2-1	CASSLWDNEQFF	TGTGCCAGCAGTTTATGGGACAATGAGCAGTTCTTC
TRBV29-1	-	-	TRBJ2-3	CSVEDHTGRRDTQYF	TGCAGCGTTGAAGATCATACAGGGAGGAGAGATACGCAGTATTTT
TRBV7-6	-	-	TRBJ1-6	CASSLGVAAGSTSPLHF	TGTGCCAGCAGCTTAGGAGTTGCGGCAGGGTCTACTTCACCCCTCCACTTT
TRBV13	TRBD2	few	TRBJ2-1	CASGTGTSYNEQFF	TGTGCCAGCGGGACCGGGACTAGCTACAATGAGCAGTTCTTC
TRBV18	-	medium-sized	TRBJ1-1	CASSPLPLRGDTEAFF	TGTGCCAGCTCACCGTTACCGCTTCGGGGGGACACTGAAGCTTTCTTT
TRBV11-2	-	-	TRBJ2-1	CASSLDFEQFF	TGTGCCAGCAGCTTAGATTTTGAGCAGTTCTTC
TRBV9	-	many	TRBJ2-2	CASSVANGGPNTGELFF	TGTGCCAGCAGCGTAGCTAACGGGGGGCCGAACACCGGGGAGCTGTTTTTT
TRBV28	-	many	TRBJ1-2	CASSLNFIGTNYGYTF	TGTGCCAGCAGTTTAAACTTTATTGGAACAAACTATGGCTACACCTTC
TRBV29-1	-	-	TRBJ2-7	CSGTTRGRSYEQYF	TGCAGCGGTACGACTAGAGGCCGCTCCTACGAGCAGTACTTC
TRBV7-2	-	-	TRBJ2-5	CVSSLRETQYF	TGTGTCAGCAGCTTAAGGGAGACCCAGTACTTC
TRBV15	-	-	TRBJ2-7	CATSREGGLYEQYF	TGTGCCACCAGCAGAGAGGGGGGCCTCTACGAGCAGTACTTC
TRBV6-2/TRBV6-3	-	many	TRBJ1-5	CASSPHHNSNQPQHF	TGTGCCAGCAGTCCCCACCATAATAGCAATCAGCCCCAGCATTTT
TRBV12-3/TRBV12-4	-	many	TRBJ2-1	CASSLNGLGSDEQFF	TGTGCCAGCAGTTTGAACGGGCTGGGGAGCGATGAGCAGTTCTTC
TRBV10-3	TRBD2	few	TRBJ2-2	CATSRGGIFTGELFF	TGTGCCACCTCCCGGGGGGGCATCTTTACCGGGGAGCTGTTTTTT